What follows are 21 T cell receptor beta chains derived from one specimen sequenced in a study of control samples from healthy donors and cancer patients (dated by TCRdb to 2019 to 2021). The library came from the immunoSEQ multiplex PCR assay. Sourced from immuneACCESS, this table was stored by TCRdb with only in-frame sequences that have V and J called. A share of the clones is absent; for the studies checked, an unresolved V gene accounts for under half, and the remainder has no known explanation. This sample gives under 65,000 clones in total; approximately 87% of them show up just once. Jointly, the top ten make up more than 9.5% of the sample. Sequencing was done on a sample of PBMCs. The receptor source for this set is a woman aged 55-70 years with lung cancer.

The chain couples TRBV7-2 to TRBJ2-3; the match to TRBD2 covers 8 bases. V lost 2 bases to trimming and J lost 3 bases; unmatched junction nucleotides: 4. Germline loops: CDR1 SGHTA, CDR2 FQGNSA. This CDR3 spans 15 amino acids. CDR3 DNA sequence: TGTGCCAGCAGCTTATTAGCGGGAAGAACAGATACGCAGTATTTT. It translates to CASSLLAGRTDTQYF.

CDR3 nucleotide sequence: TGTGCCAGCAGCCAAGCAGGGGAGAATTCACCCCTCCACTTT. Translated, it gives CASSQAGENSPLHF. The chain links TRBV3-1 (or the pseudogene TRBV3-2) to TRBJ1-6; possibly TRBD1 for D (6 bases). This CDR3 has 14 amino acids. V lost 1 base to trimming and J lost 7 bases, with 8 bases between them. The V gene's germline CDR1 is LGHDT and CDR2 YNNKEL (reference sequence).

Here the CDR3 reads CASSLWVAGAAGELFF. Written as DNA, the CDR3 is TGTGCCAGCAGCTTGTGGGTGGCCGGGGCCGCCGGGGAGCTGTTTTTT. The V call is TRBV5-8, the J call TRBJ2-2; D is possibly TRBD1 or TRBD2 (5 bases each). The V gene lost 1 base and the J gene lost 6 bases, with 16 bases spanning the gap. This CDR3 contains 16 residues. Germline-derived CDR1 and CDR2 are SGHTS and YDEGEE.

The rearrangement uses TRBV6-6 and TRBJ1-1; 7 positions match TRBD1. With V trimmed by 5 bases and J by 0 bases, 6 bases remained unmatched. CDR1 is MNHNY, CDR2 SVGAGI, per germline (reference sequence). The CDR3 sequence is 15 residues long. In DNA, the CDR3 is TGTGCCAGCAGTAGACCGGGACAGATGAACACTGAAGCTTTCTTT. Translation: CASSRPGQMNTEAFF.

The chain uses TRBV29-1 and TRBJ2-5; no clear D gene. V lost 6 bases and J 2 bases, leaving 10 bases between the germline ends. From germline, CDR1 is SQVTM and CDR2 ANQGSEA. The CDR3 extends over 12 amino acids. DNA for the CDR3: TGCAGCGTGGGTACTCCGCAAGAGACCCAGTACTTC. Translated: CSVGTPQETQYF. Full variable domain (missing parts from reference TRBV29-1 and TRBJ2-5): SAVISQKPSRDICQRGTSLTIQCQVDSQVTMMFWYRQQPGQSLTLIATANQGSEATYESGFVIDKFPISRPNLTFSTLTVSNMSPEDSSIYLCSVGTPQETQYFGPGTRLLVL.

The genes are TRBV11-2 and TRBJ2-7, with 11 bases fitting TRBD1. Unmatched junction bases numbered 5, after V lost 2 bases and J lost 5 bases. This CDR3 has 15 residues. From germline, CDR1 is SGHAT and CDR2 FQNNGV. The CDR3 is CASSLWDRGSDEQYF. The CDR3 DNA sequence: TGTGCCAGCAGCTTATGGGACAGGGGGTCCGACGAGCAGTACTTC.

The chain employs TRBV7-8 and TRBJ2-3; no clear D. The CDR3 spans 13 residues. Looked up from germline, CDR1 is SGHVS and CDR2 is FQNEAQ. V shed 1 base and J shed 5 bases, with 7 bases lying between them. CDR3 sequence: CASSLETGDTQYF. For the CDR3, the DNA is TGTGCCAGCAGCTTAGAAACGGGAGATACGCAGTATTTT. The full variable domain, with the rest looked up from reference TRBV7-8 and TRBJ2-3, is GAGVSQSPRYKVAKRGQDVALRCDPISGHVSLFWYQQALGQGPEFLTYFQNEAQLDKSGLPSDRFFAERPEGSVSTLKIQRTQQEDSAVYLCASSLETGDTQYFGPGTRLTVL.

The rearrangement uses TRBV10-3 and TRBJ1-2; tentative D call: TRBD1 (5 bases). This CDR3 contains 15 residues. CDR1 is ENHRY and CDR2 is SYGVKD in the germline V gene. V was shortened by 6 bases and J by 2 bases, with 16 bases between the two germline ends. The DNA for the CDR3 is TGTGCCATCAGGTCCGGGACCCCGGGAAACTATGGCTACACCTTC. Translation: CAIRSGTPGNYGYTF.

The chain combines TRBV7-6 with TRBJ2-5, with D maybe TRBD2 (6 bases). Trimming took off 0 bases at V and 7 bases at J, with 18 bases between the two ends. Germline V CDR1 and CDR2: SGHVS, FNYEAQ. The CDR3 runs to 16 residues. The CDR3 DNA follows: TGTGCCAGCAGCTTAGCGGCGGGGACTGGGTGGGGGACCCAGTACTTC. Translation gives CASSLAAGTGWGTQYF.

This sequence joins TRBV5-8 and TRBJ1-1, with TRBD1 as a possible D gene (5 bases). Germline values: CDR1 SGHTS, CDR2 YDEGEE. This CDR3 contains 15 residues. V gave up 4 bases and J gave up 1 base, with 14 bases separating them. As DNA, the CDR3 is TGTGCCAGCAGCCGAGGGCAGGGCTCGAACACTGAAGCTTTCTTT. The encoded protein is CASSRGQGSNTEAFF. The full variable domain, with the rest looked up from reference TRBV5-8 and TRBJ1-1, is EAGVTQSPTHLIKTRGQQATLRCSPISGHTSVYWYQQALGLGLQFLLWYDEGEERNRGNFPPRFSGRQFPNYSSELNVNALELEDSALYLCASSRGQGSNTEAFFGQGTRLTVV.

The V gene is TRBV7-2, the J gene TRBJ2-5; 15 nucleotides align to TRBD2. Losses at the gene ends were 5 bases for V and 5 bases for J; bases not matched to a gene: 3. Germline CDR1 is SGHTA and CDR2 is FQGNSA. This CDR3 contains 15 residues. The CDR3, as DNA: TGTGCCAGCAGCGTAGGGACTAGCGGGGGGGAGACCCAGTACTTC. Translation: CASSVGTSGGETQYF.

This clone was recorded once. This specimen includes other DNA sequences encoding the same CDR3. This CDR3 is CASSLGQETQYF. The CDR3 DNA reads TGCGCCAGCAGCTTGGGCCAAGAGACCCAGTACTTC. The chain uses TRBV5-1 and TRBJ2-5; D call uncertain. V lost 0 bases and J 1 base, leaving 1 base between the germline ends. This CDR3 contains 12 residues. Germline CDR1 is SGHRS and CDR2 is YFSETQ.

J is TRBJ2-2 and V is TRBV5-4, with 8 bases fitting TRBD2. This CDR3 has 16 residues. Germline loops: CDR1 SGHNT, CDR2 YYREEE (reference sequence). J was trimmed by 5 bases and V by 3 bases; bases with no gene match: 9. The CDR3 bases are TGTGCCAGCAGCTCCACGGGGGGGCCCGAGACCGGGGAGCTGTTTTTT. This gives the protein CASSSTGGPETGELFF.

The rearrangement joins TRBV20-1 to TRBJ2-7; D not resolved. This CDR3 region has 11 residues. V was cut by 6 bases and J by 5 bases, with 11 bases left in between. The germline V gene encodes CDR1 DFQATT and CDR2 SNEGSKA (reference sequence). This CDR3 reads CSADLWDEQYF. In DNA, the CDR3 is TGCAGTGCGGACCTTTGGGACGAGCAGTACTTC.

The chain links TRBV2 to TRBJ2-2; D ambiguous. CDR3 length: 11 residues. Germline V gives CDR1 SNHLY, CDR2 FYNNEI. Trimming took 7 bases from V and 8 from J, leaving 8 bases between them. DNA for the CDR3: TGTGCCAGCACTTGGAGTGGGGAGCTGTTTTTT. This encodes CASTWSGELFF.

This clone was recorded once. The rearrangement uses TRBV7-3 and TRBJ2-2; D ambiguous. The CDR3 contains 14 residues. Per germline, CDR1 SGHTA and CDR2 FQGTGA. The V and J ends lost 3 bases and 1 base respectively, with 6 bases between them. The CDR3 is CASSLRWNTGELFF. The DNA of the CDR3 is TGTGCCAGCAGCTTGCGGTGGAACACCGGGGAGCTGTTTTTT.

This clone was seen once. The rearrangement uses TRBV5-1 and TRBJ2-7; TRBD2 aligns across 9 bases. The germline gives CDR1 SGHRS, CDR2 YFSETQ. This CDR3 is 17 amino acids long. V lost 3 bases and J lost 3; bases outside the gene matches: 13. This CDR3 is CASSWGRGAGGIYEQYF. CDR3 sequence (DNA): TGCGCCAGCAGCTGGGGCCGGGGAGCGGGGGGAATCTACGAGCAGTACTTC.

V is TRBV4-1 and J is TRBJ2-7; D ambiguous. The ends were cut back, 0 bases at V and 2 bases at J, with 5 bases in the middle. Germline CDR1 and CDR2: MGHRA and YSYEKL. This CDR3 comprises 13 residues. CDR3 region: CASSQEQAYEQYF. DNA for the CDR3: TGCGCCAGCAGCCAAGAGCAGGCCTACGAGCAGTACTTC.

The rearrangement uses TRBV28 and TRBJ2-4; D perhaps matches TRBD2 (6 bases). Trimming removed 3 bases from V and 5 bases from J, with 14 bases in between. This CDR3 has 15 amino acids. Germline assignment: CDR1 MDHEN and CDR2 SYDVKM. CDR3 protein: CASSFRRVGQNIQYF. CDR3 DNA sequence: TGTGCCAGCAGTTTCAGGAGGGTAGGCCAAAACATTCAGTACTTC.

The V gene is TRBV18, the J gene TRBJ2-1; D is perhaps TRBD1 (6 bases). V dropped 5 bases and J dropped 2 bases, with 7 bases sitting between them. From germline, CDR1 is KGHSH and CDR2 LQKENI. This CDR3 is built from 13 residues. The CDR3 coding sequence is TGTGCCAGCTCAAGACAGGCCTACAATGAGCAGTTCTTC. This codes for CASSRQAYNEQFF.

The chain joins TRBV28 to TRBJ2-7, with 12 bases aligning to TRBD2. After removal of 8 bases from V and 3 bases from J, the junction contained 5 bases not matched to a gene. CDR1 is MDHEN, CDR2 SYDVKM, per germline. The CDR3 runs 14 residues. The CDR3 spells CASAMTSGSYEQYF. In DNA, the CDR3 is TGTGCCAGCGCCATGACTAGCGGGAGCTACGAGCAGTACTTC.